One and the same sample provided the 27 T cell receptor beta chains below, sequenced in a study of cytomegalovirus exposure and HLA in healthy donors. PCR primers comprised 60 Vbeta and 13 Jbeta primers. The protocol was immunoSEQ multiplex PCR, while the TCRdb copy is restricted to in-frame clones and leaves out a portion. This table holds 95,000 to 150,000 clones, approximately 87% found once. Material: PBMCs. The receptors stem from a young man in good health and CMV-seropositive.

The chain joins TRBV10-3 to TRBJ1-5; 10 nucleotides align to TRBD1. The V gene's germline CDR1 is ENHRY and CDR2 SYGVKD. The CDR3 is 17 amino acids. Trimming took 6 bases from V and 0 from J; bases not matched to a gene: 8. CDR3 sequence: CAISEGQGFGSNQPQHF. The DNA for the CDR3 is TGTGCCATCAGCGAGGGACAGGGGTTCGGTAGCAATCAGCCCCAGCATTTT.

The chain is built from TRBV5-1 and TRBJ2-1, with D possibly being TRBD2 (5 bases). Trimming left V 0 bases short and J 0 bases short, with 7 bases between. Germline V CDR1 and CDR2: SGHRS, YFSETQ. The CDR3 extends over 15 amino acids. CDR3 in amino acids: CASSLGGGSYNEQFF. In DNA, the CDR3 is TGCGCCAGCAGCTTGGGAGGAGGCTCCTACAATGAGCAGTTCTTC. The full variable domain, with the rest looked up from reference TRBV5-1 and TRBJ2-1, is KAGVTQTPRYLIKTRGQQVTLSCSPISGHRSVSWYQQTPGQGLQFLFEYFSETQRNKGNFPGRFSGRQFSNSRSEMNVSTLELGDSALYLCASSLGGGSYNEQFFGPGTRLTVL.

Of note for this clone: At the DNA level, this CDR3 is encoded by other sequences in the same sample as well. This sequence joins TRBV7-9 and TRBJ2-7; tentatively, D is TRBD2 (5 bases). The CDR3 runs to 13 residues. V dropped 3 bases and J dropped 1 base, with 7 bases sitting between them. Germline values: CDR1 SEHNR, CDR2 FQNEAQ (reference sequence). CDR3 coding DNA: TGTGCCAGCAGCTTCCCGGGGTCCTACGAGCAGTACTTC. Amino acid sequence: CASSFPGSYEQYF. The entire variable domain, with the rest obtained from reference TRBV7-9 and TRBJ2-7, is as follows: DTGVSQNPRHKITKRGQNVTFRCDPISEHNRLYWYRQTLGQGPEFLTYFQNEAQLEKSRLLSDRFSAERPKGSFSTLEIQRTEQGDSAMYLCASSFPGSYEQYFGPGTRLTVT.

The chain links TRBV9 to TRBJ1-5; tentative D call: TRBD1 (5 bases). The V gene lost 4 bases and the J gene lost 1 base, with 15 bases spanning the gap. Germline V gene sequence: CDR1 SGDLS, CDR2 YYNGEE. CDR3 length equals 16 residues. This CDR3 reads CASSPGGGGSNQPQHF. In nucleotides, the CDR3 is TGTGCCAGCAGCCCGGGCGGCGGGGGGAGCAATCAGCCCCAGCATTTT. The full variable domain, with the rest looked up from reference TRBV9 and TRBJ1-5, is DSGVTQTPKHLITATGQRVTLRCSPRSGDLSVYWYQQSLDQGLQFLIQYYNGEERAKGNILERFSAQQFPDLHSELNLSSLELGDSALYFCASSPGGGGSNQPQHFGDGTRLSIL.

CDR3 sequence: CASRRTVHQPQHF. The CDR3 coding sequence is TGTGCCAGCAGACGGACAGTCCATCAGCCCCAGCATTTT. The chain couples TRBV28 to TRBJ1-5; weak D call: TRBD1 (6 bases). In germline, CDR1 is MDHEN, CDR2 SYDVKM. Trimming shortened V by 6 bases and J by 5 bases, and 11 bases separated the two germline ends. This CDR3 spans 13 amino acids.

The gene calls are TRBV28 and TRBJ2-7, with 9 positions matching TRBD1. Trimming at V came to 7 bases and at J to 5 bases, leaving 21 bases not matched to a gene. The CDR3 sequence is 18 residues long. Germline CDR1 and CDR2: MDHEN and SYDVKM. CDR3 coding DNA: TGTGCCAGCAATAACGGTCCGGACAGGGGCCAAGGAGGCCACGAGCAGTACTTC. Translating it yields CASNNGPDRGQGGHEQYF.

The chain recombines TRBV30 with TRBJ2-7; 9 bases are a match to TRBD1. Germline values: CDR1 GTSNPN, CDR2 SVGIG (reference sequence). V shed 2 bases, J shed 2 bases, and the junction held 10 bases outside the gene matches. The CDR3 has 16 residues. The CDR3 is CAWSPRAGTGPYEQYF. The CDR3 DNA sequence: TGTGCCTGGAGTCCAAGAGCCGGGACAGGGCCCTACGAGCAGTACTTC.

The chain carries TRBV4-2 and TRBJ2-1; 8 bases map to TRBD2. The CDR3 runs to 17 residues. CDR1 and CDR2 (germline): LGHNA, YNFKEQ. V shed 3 bases and J 7 bases; nucleotides not matched to a gene: 14. CDR3 DNA: TGTGCCAGCAGCCACGCCGTAGCGGGGTCCCTAGATAATGAGCAGTTCTTC. Translation: CASSHAVAGSLDNEQFF.

V usage is TRBV25-1 and J usage is TRBJ2-2; TRBD2 matches at 8 bases. CDR3 length equals 15 residues. V was clipped by 5 bases and J by 6 bases; unmatched bases: 8. Germline V gene data show CDR1 as MGHDK and CDR2 as SYGVNS. CDR3 sequence (DNA): TGTGCCAGCAGTACCGGGACTAGAGGCCCCGGGGAGCTGTTTTTT. Translating it yields CASSTGTRGPGELFF.

V and J are TRBV27 and TRBJ2-2, with D unresolved. The CDR3 has 12 amino acids. CDR1 and CDR2 (germline): MNHEY, SMNVEV (reference sequence). V gave up 6 bases and J gave up 3 bases, with 5 bases separating them. The CDR3 region is CASSLYTGELFF. CDR3 bases: TGTGCCAGCAGCCTTTACACCGGGGAGCTGTTTTTT.

The chain combines TRBV5-4 with TRBJ1-1, with 7 bases that match TRBD1. Per germline, CDR1 SGHNT and CDR2 YYREEE (reference sequence). CDR3 length: 14 amino acids. V lost 6 bases, J lost 7 bases, and 12 bases stayed unmatched. CDR3 DNA sequence: TGTGCCAGCACCCCGGAGGGGGCCAGCTTTGAAGCTTTCTTT. This sequence encodes CASTPEGASFEAFF.

This chain uses TRBV7-2 with TRBJ2-5; a possible D gene is TRBD2 (6 bases). The CDR3 has 16 residues. Germline V gene sequence: CDR1 SGHTA, CDR2 FQGNSA. Between the trimmed V and J ends, which lost 1 base and 3 bases, there was a span of 15 bases. The CDR3 coding sequence is TGTGCCAGCAGCTTAGGGGTGAGAGCGGGCGAAGAGACCCAGTACTTC. The encoded protein is CASSLGVRAGEETQYF.

The chain carries TRBV4-1 and TRBJ1-1; D is undetermined. CDR3 length: 14 residues. Between the trimmed V and J ends, which lost 4 bases and 3 bases, there was a span of 12 bases. CDR1 is MGHRA and CDR2 is YSYEKL in the germline V gene. CDR3 nucleotide sequence: TGCGCCAGCAGCCTCCCCAGGTCTCACACTGAAGCTTTCTTT. It translates to CASSLPRSHTEAFF.

This chain uses TRBV5-6 with TRBJ1-5; tentatively, D is TRBD1 (6 bases). Trimming removed 3 bases at V and 6 bases at J, with 13 bases between. The CDR3 extends over 14 amino acids. Germline V CDR1 and CDR2: SGHDT, YYEEEE. The CDR3 is CASSSRGYGQPQHF. DNA for the CDR3: TGTGCCAGCAGCTCAAGGGGGTACGGTCAGCCCCAGCATTTT.

V is TRBV4-1 and J is TRBJ2-3, with 10 bases aligning to TRBD2. With V trimmed by 4 bases and J by 4 bases, 8 bases remained unmatched. The CDR3 spans 16 residues. Germline lookup yields CDR1 MGHRA and CDR2 YSYEKL. CDR3 sequence (DNA): TGCGCCAGCAGCCCCCAGGGGCTAGCGGGGGCAGATACGCAGTATTTT. Protein: CASSPQGLAGADTQYF.

The rearrangement uses TRBV7-8 and TRBJ2-3; D not certain. This CDR3 spans 19 amino acids. V shed 6 bases and J shed 4 bases, with 29 bases lying between them. CDR1 is SGHVS and CDR2 is FQNEAQ in the germline V gene. CDR3 loop: CASSIARIPSGQRADTQYF. In nucleotides, the CDR3 is TGTGCCAGCAGTATTGCTCGAATTCCCAGTGGGCAACGTGCAGATACGCAGTATTTT.

This clone was picked up one time. The rearrangement uses TRBV6-5 and TRBJ1-1; D is perhaps TRBD1 (5 bases). The V end lost 6 bases, the J end lost 0 bases, and 14 bases lay between the germline ends. The CDR3 is made up of 15 amino acids. Germline assignment: CDR1 MNHEY and CDR2 SVGAGI. The CDR3 sequence: CASSLGGGMNTEAFF. In DNA, the CDR3 is TGTGCCAGCAGCCTTGGGGGGGGGATGAACACTGAAGCTTTCTTT.

V is TRBV11-2 and J is TRBJ2-7; TRBD1 agrees at 8 bases. The V segment lost 1 base and the J segment 3 bases; nucleotides outside the gene matches: 2. The CDR3 runs to 14 residues. Germline V gene sequence: CDR1 SGHAT, CDR2 FQNNGV. The CDR3 coding sequence is TGTGCCAGCAGCTTAGGACAGGGGAACTACGAGCAGTACTTC. As protein: CASSLGQGNYEQYF.

The chain couples TRBV7-9 to TRBJ2-2; D gene ambiguous. The CDR3 has 14 amino acids. With 5 bases removed from V and 2 bases from J, the gap between germline ends came to 9 bases. CDR1 and CDR2 from the germline V gene are SEHNR and FQNEAQ (reference sequence). CDR3 DNA: TGTGCCAGCAGCCCCCAGGCCAACACCGGGGAGCTGTTTTTT. Translation: CASSPQANTGELFF.

This clone was observed a single time. This chain uses TRBV9 with TRBJ1-2; D call uncertain. V was pared by 4 bases and J by 0 bases, with 22 bases between. Germline V gene data show CDR1 as SGDLS and CDR2 as YYNGEE. This CDR3 has 18 amino acids. CDR3 sequence (DNA): TGTGCCAGCAGCCCCCGAGGTGGAGGGTGGCAAGCTAACTATGGCTACACCTTC. This gives the protein CASSPRGGGWQANYGYTF.

The gene calls are TRBV12-5 and TRBJ2-2; D is unclear. Germline V CDR1 and CDR2: LGHNT, FRNRAP. The CDR3 extends over 16 amino acids. Trimming removed 0 bases from V and 3 bases from J, with 11 bases in between. The CDR3 loop is CASGLVRTAYTGELFF. In nucleotides, the CDR3 is TGTGCTAGTGGTTTGGTACGAACAGCTTACACCGGGGAGCTGTTTTTT. Combining the CDR3 with reference TRBV12-5 and TRBJ2-2 gives the whole variable domain DARVTQTPRHKVTEMGQEVTMRCQPILGHNTVFWYRQTMMQGLELLAYFRNRAPLDDSGMPKDRFSAEMPDATLATLKIQPSEPRDSAVYFCASGLVRTAYTGELFFGEGSRLTVL.

This clone was detected a few times. The rearrangement uses TRBV9 and TRBJ1-4, with D tentatively TRBD1 (6 bases). Trimming removed 3 bases from V and 5 bases from J, with 14 bases in between. CDR3 length: 15 residues. Germline values: CDR1 SGDLS, CDR2 YYNGEE. The CDR3 coding sequence is TGTGCCAGCAGCGCAACCGGGACATGGAATGAAAAACTGTTTTTT. Translated, it gives CASSATGTWNEKLFF.

This chain links TRBV27 with TRBJ2-2; 9 bases match TRBD1. This CDR3 has 16 residues. Per germline, CDR1 MNHEY and CDR2 SMNVEV (reference sequence). Trimming took 6 bases from V and 7 from J; bases not matched to a gene: 12. The DNA for the CDR3 is TGTGCCAGCAGCCGAAAGGGGACAGGGATTCACGGGGAGCTGTTTTTT. As protein: CASSRKGTGIHGELFF.

The genes are TRBV7-6 and TRBJ2-7; D might be TRBD1 (7 bases). CDR3 length: 12 amino acids. The germline V and J ends were trimmed by 4 bases and 6 bases, with 10 bases remaining between them. Germline V lookup: CDR1 SGHVS, CDR2 FNYEAQ. Written as DNA, the CDR3 is TGTGCCAGCAGCTCCCAGGGGGGCGAGCAGTACTTC. Encoded protein: CASSSQGGEQYF.

The chain employs TRBV7-6 and TRBJ1-2, with D tentatively TRBD1 (5 bases). Germline CDR1 is SGHVS and CDR2 is FNYEAQ. V was trimmed by 2 bases and J by 4 bases, leaving 11 bases between them. The CDR3 runs to 14 residues. As DNA, the CDR3 is TGTGCCAGCAGCTTATTGCAGGGATTCTATGGCTACACCTTC. Its translation: CASSLLQGFYGYTF.

The V and J genes are TRBV4-1 and TRBJ1-1; TRBD1 aligns across 9 bases. Per germline, CDR1 MGHRA and CDR2 YSYEKL. Losses at the gene ends were 6 bases for V and 0 bases for J; bases not matched to a gene: 8. The CDR3 spans 16 residues. CDR3 sequence: CASRHRDRDMNTEAFF. The DNA for the CDR3 is TGCGCCAGCAGACACCGGGACAGGGATATGAACACTGAAGCTTTCTTT.

The rearrangement links TRBV15 to TRBJ2-4; 8 bases are a match to TRBD1. The CDR3 length is 16 residues. The germline V gene encodes CDR1 LNHNV and CDR2 YYDKDF (reference sequence). The V and J ends lost 3 bases and 5 bases, in that order; junction bases with no gene match: 9. The CDR3 sequence: CATSRQMTGVENIQYF. CDR3 in DNA: TGTGCCACCAGCAGGCAGATGACAGGGGTGGAAAACATTCAGTACTTC.